A single sample gave rise to the 22 T cell receptor beta chains below, sequenced in a study of regulatory T cells in long-lasting Graves disease (dated by TCRdb to the early 2020s). This specimen's time point label, per the study, means: newly diagnosed GD, antithyroid drugs for less than 3 months. For both TCR sequencing and RNA sequencing, RNA was extracted from PBMCs in TRIzol. Library generation was performed with multiplex PCR. For sequencing, an Illumina HiSeq 4000 was employed. CDR3 regions were amplified by Arm-PCR with iRepertoire HTBI primers to construct TCR beta libraries. TCRdb reworked the public reads: Q25 trimming with fastp, MiXCR clone assembly, productive beta chains retained. Records with the same CDR3 protein are collapsed into one entry carrying the most frequent genes and DNA. This sample is represented by 200,000 to 250,000 distinct CDR3 sequences; 15% to 20% of them were singletons. 10% to 15% of the sample is taken by the ten largest.

This same sample was also part of a study on T cells in Graves' hyperthyroidism and ophthalmopathy.

Here the sequenced sample was peripheral blood mononuclear cells (PBMCs), taken at new diagnosis, from a patient treated with antithyroid drugs. These receptors all come from a woman between 25 and 40 years old with Graves disease. Donor details come from another sample of the same person, matched by shared clones.

This clonotype has a handful of counts. A junction boundary mismatches the germline segment, possibly from a read error. V gene TRBV19 combines with J gene TRBJ2-3; TRBD2 matches 7 bases. The CDR3 totals 16 residues. CDR1 is LNHDA and CDR2 is SQIVND in the germline V gene (reference sequence). The CDR3 here is CASSIFRGEYADTRYF. The CDR3 DNA sequence: TGTGCCAGTAGTATTTTTCGGGGGGAATACGCAGATACGCGGTATTTT.

This clonotype came up many times. CDR3 coding DNA: TGCGCCAGCAGCAAAGATAGCACAGATACGCAGTATTTT. Translation: CASSKDSTDTQYF. V is TRBV5-1 and J is TRBJ2-3; D call uncertain. The length of the CDR3 is 13 residues. Germline lookup yields CDR1 SGHRS and CDR2 YFSETQ. Deletions cut 4 bases from V and 0 bases from J, with 6 bases between.

The chain carries TRBV25-1 and TRBJ1-2; 8 nucleotides match TRBD1. The CDR3 sequence is 14 residues long. Germline V CDR1 and CDR2: MGHDK, SYGVNS. J lost 8 bases, V lost 5 bases, and 10 bases had no gene match. CDR3 bases: TGTGCCAGCAGTTTACCGACAGGGGAGGGCGGCTACACCTTC. Its translation: CASSLPTGEGGYTF.

This clonotype has a count of ten or more. The rearrangement links TRBV15 to TRBJ2-7, with 9 bases identical to TRBD1. V gave up 1 base and J gave up 4 bases; unmatched junction bases: 2. Germline CDR1 and CDR2: LNHNV and YYDKDF (reference sequence). The CDR3 spans 14 residues. CDR3 region: CATSRGGTGYEQYF. As DNA, the CDR3 is TGTGCCACCAGCAGAGGCGGGACAGGGTACGAGCAGTACTTC.

The J gene is TRBJ1-2, the V gene TRBV2, with no clear D. CDR3 length: 12 residues. In germline, CDR1 is SNHLY, CDR2 FYNNEI. Deletions cut 0 bases from V and 7 bases from J, with 6 bases between. The CDR3 region has the DNA TGTGCCAGCAGTGAAGCAACGGTTGGCTACACCTTC. Translated, it gives CASSEATVGYTF.

As to this clonotype: Given a far larger clone just one base away, this is likely a sequencing read error. The chain is built from TRBV12-3 or TRBV12-4 and TRBJ2-1; tentatively, D is TRBD1 (6 bases). The CDR3 is 13 amino acids. V lost 5 bases and J 13 bases, leaving 18 bases between the germline ends. The CDR3 reads CASSRTDQETQFF. In DNA, the CDR3 is TGTGCCAGCAGTCGGACAGACCAAGAGACCCAGTTCTTC.

The chain links TRBV9 to TRBJ2-1, with 7 nucleotides matching TRBD2. In germline, CDR1 is SGDLS, CDR2 YYNGEE. Trimming removed 4 bases from V and 5 bases from J; junction bases left unmatched: 12. CDR3 length: 16 residues. The CDR3 loop reads CASSPGTSGINNEQFF. Written as DNA, the CDR3 is TGTGCCAGCAGCCCGGGGACCAGCGGGATCAACAATGAGCAGTTCTTC.

This chain links TRBV15 with TRBJ1-2, with D tentatively TRBD1 (5 bases). The germline gives CDR1 LNHNV, CDR2 YYDKDF (reference sequence). Trimming took 5 bases from V and 3 from J, leaving 19 bases between them. This CDR3 is 16 amino acids long. In nucleotides, the CDR3 is TGTGCCACCAGCGGAGTTCCGGGACGGAGGCACTATGGCTACACCTTC. This encodes CATSGVPGRRHYGYTF.

This rearrangement joins TRBV9 to TRBJ2-1; TRBD2 is a possible D gene (6 bases). Germline lookup yields CDR1 SGDLS and CDR2 YYNGEE. This CDR3 contains 15 residues. V lost 0 bases to trimming and J lost 10 bases, with 17 bases between them. The CDR3 DNA follows: TGTGCCAGCAGCGTAGCGGGAGAGCCCTTCGGGGAGCAGTTCTTC. Translation gives CASSVAGEPFGEQFF.

This clonotype was recorded many times. V is TRBV27 and J is TRBJ2-7; 7 bases map to TRBD2. V trimming: 6 bases; J trimming: 3 bases; junction bases outside the gene matches: 14. Looked up from germline, CDR1 is MNHEY and CDR2 is SMNVEV (reference sequence). This CDR3 region has 16 residues. The CDR3 protein is CASRTSSGLPFYEQYF. Here the CDR3 DNA reads TGTGCCAGCAGGACGAGCTCGGGACTACCTTTCTACGAGCAGTACTTC.

This clonotype appeared many times. The rearrangement joins TRBV28 to TRBJ1-2; D is perhaps TRBD1 (5 bases). V lost 7 bases and J 0 bases, leaving 15 bases between the germline ends. This CDR3 spans 15 amino acids. The germline gives CDR1 MDHEN, CDR2 SYDVKM. The CDR3 DNA is TGTGCCAGCACTCGTGGTAGGACATCTAACTATGGCTACACCTTC. This gives the protein CASTRGRTSNYGYTF.

In its sample, this clonotype was seen a few times. This chain links TRBV5-1 with TRBJ2-1; TRBD1 agrees at 9 bases. Trimming cost V 3 bases and J 9 bases; bases outside gene matches: 10. Looked up from germline, CDR1 is SGHRS and CDR2 is YFSETQ. This CDR3 spans 15 amino acids. In DNA, the CDR3 is TGCGCCAGCAGCTCCCCGGGACAGGGAGGGGGTGAGCAGTTCTTC. Translation gives CASSSPGQGGGEQFF.

This clonotype has only a few counts. The junction differs from germline at one of its ends, possibly a read error. The V call is TRBV20-1, the J call TRBJ2-5, with D tentatively TRBD1 (5 bases). Germline CDR1 reads DFQATT; CDR2 reads SNEGSKA (reference sequence). The length of the CDR3 is 15 residues. The CDR3 loop is CSVRELLRAQEAQYF. The DNA of the CDR3 is TGCAGTGTTAGAGAGTTACTCAGGGCTCAAGAGGCCCAGTACTTC.

This clonotype was seen many times. This chain uses TRBV5-5 with TRBJ2-1; 10 bases are shared with TRBD2. This CDR3 is built from 15 residues. Germline assignment: CDR1 SGHKS and CDR2 YYEKEE (reference sequence). V lost 3 bases and J lost 9; bases outside the gene matches: 9. CDR3 bases: TGTGCCAGCAGCTGGACAGGTTTAGCGGGAGGTGAGCAGTTCTTC. It yields the protein CASSWTGLAGGEQFF.

The chain recombines TRBV2 with TRBJ2-1; TRBD2 matches at 9 bases. Near its end, the DNA agrees better with TRBJ2-5, so the J call may be wrong. Germline CDR1 and CDR2: SNHLY and FYNNEI. This CDR3 comprises 17 residues. CDR3 in DNA: TGTGCCAGCAGTCCCCCAGGCGGGAGGGCCGAAGAGGAGACCCAGTACTTC. Amino acids: CASSPPGGRAEEETQYF.

This clonotype was picked up a small number of times. The chain combines TRBV2 with TRBJ1-4; TRBD1 aligns across 7 bases. Per the germline V gene, CDR1 is SNHLY and CDR2 is FYNNEI. CDR3 length equals 14 residues. V was pared by 6 bases and J by 6 bases, with 7 bases of the junction left unmatched. CDR3 loop: CASRLGQVDEKLFF. Here the CDR3 DNA reads TGTGCCAGCAGACTAGGACAGGTGGATGAAAAACTGTTTTTT.

Comments on this clonotype: This may be a read error: a much more frequent sequence differs by one nucleotide. CDR3 sequence (DNA): TGTGCCAGCATGGACGGTACTGGAAACACCATATATTTT. It is translated as CASMDGTGNTIYF. The chain links TRBV10-3 to TRBJ1-3; D uncertain. This CDR3 is 13 amino acids long. Trimming pared 10 bases from V and 2 bases from J, leaving 12 bases between. Per germline, CDR1 ENHRY and CDR2 SYGVKD.

This chain connects TRBV7-9 to TRBJ2-3; 10 bases are a match to TRBD2. The germline CDR1 and CDR2 sequences are SEHNR and FQNEAQ (reference sequence). The CDR3 is 17 amino acids. V lost 1 base, J lost 2 bases, and 6 bases stayed unmatched. For the CDR3, the DNA is TGTGCCAGCAGCTTAGGGGTTAGCGGGAGGATCACAGATACGCAGTATTTT. Residues: CASSLGVSGRITDTQYF.

Of note for this clonotype: Being one base from a much bigger clone, this may be a read error. This is likely a read error, given that the CDR3 carries no conserved phenylalanine or tryptophan at its end. CDR3 loop: CSARRGDRAYNEQFS. CDR3 in DNA: TGCAGTGCTAGGAGGGGGGACAGGGCTTACAATGAGCAGTTCTCC. The rearrangement links TRBV20-1 to TRBJ2-1; 9 bases are shared with TRBD1. This CDR3 is built from 15 residues. The V gene's germline CDR1 is DFQATT and CDR2 SNEGSKA (reference sequence). With 3 bases clipped from V and 4 bases from J, the junction kept 7 bases outside the gene matches.

This clonotype has just a few counts. The chain has TRBV9 and TRBJ2-2, with D hard to call. The CDR3 totals 14 residues. V was trimmed by 2 bases and J by 4 bases, leaving 9 bases between them. Germline assignment: CDR1 SGDLS and CDR2 YYNGEE. This CDR3 reads CASSVKLVTGELFF. In nucleotides, the CDR3 is TGTGCCAGCAGCGTTAAGCTAGTCACCGGGGAGCTGTTTTTT.

This clonotype appeared many times. This chain uses TRBV6-2 or TRBV6-3 with TRBJ2-1, with 10 bases matching TRBD2. Per germline, CDR1 MNHEY and CDR2 SVGEGT. The CDR3 spans 16 residues. After removal of 6 bases from V and 8 bases from J, the junction contained 13 bases not matched to a gene. CDR3 nucleotides: TGTGCCAGCAGCTCCAGGACTAGCGGAGGTCGGGATGAGCAGTTCTTC. This translates into CASSSRTSGGRDEQFF.

This clonotype was counted ten times or more. The rearrangement links TRBV11-3 to TRBJ1-4, with D perhaps TRBD1 (6 bases). The CDR3 runs to 15 residues. Germline CDR1 SGHNT, CDR2 YENEEA. Trimming took 5 bases from V and 4 from J, leaving 14 bases between them. CDR3 sequence (DNA): TGTGCCAGCAGCCTAGGGACACTACATAATGAAAAACTGTTTTTT. Protein product: CASSLGTLHNEKLFF.